This T cell receptor (beta chain) comes out of a study of human T cells and chemical hapten exposure. General study points: No change in TCRs above 1 in 1000 frequency was produced by DPC sensitization. Versus controls, significantly more large CDR3 similarity clusters arose from expanded TCRs.

With respect to this clonotype: The target antigen is unknown.

Noted time point: patch test 2, 6 weeks after DPC sensitization. Treatment specified: therapeutic diphenylcyclopropenone sensitization with weekly scalp DPC. Before extraction, the whole blood was not fractionated, and total RNA was taken from it. Investigators collected blood before applying each patch test. Sample donors consisted of patients with alopecia, aged 18 to 70 years, who were suitable for DPC. One entry per CDR3 protein, called by TCRdb with MiXCR from the RACE reads. The table has around 42,000 distinct CDR3 sequences, 8.5% to 10% seen once. CDR3 length: 13 residues. Germline V lookup: CDR1 MNHEY, CDR2 SMNVEV (reference sequence). V was cut by 7 bases and J by 6 bases, with 13 bases left in between.

The starting material was whole blood, obtained in connection with sensitization to the hapten diphenylcyclopropenone (DPC). The receptor was isolated from a woman in her 30s with alopecia areata. Some clones in this sample may be carry-over from other donors' samples. The V call is TRBV27, the J call TRBJ2-1; the D is unclear. CDR3 sequence: CASISGYSNEQFF. CDR3 bases: TGTGCCAGCATCTCGGGTTACTCCAATGAGCAGTTCTTC.